The 5 T cell receptor beta chains listed next were all sequenced from one sample in a study of graft-versus-host responses after intestinal transplantation. No antigen has been assigned to these receptors. Sequencing was performed with immunoSEQ multiplex PCR; in TCRdb, only in-frame clones are kept and a portion is missing. Of some 110,000 clones in the sample, 93% were seen once. The input for sequencing was unstimulated CD8+ T cells sorted from spleen or lymph node cells, taken before transplant. Source of these receptors: a human donor who was the organ donor for an intestinal transplant.

V gene TRBV7-9 combines with J gene TRBJ1-2; 8 bases agree with TRBD1. The V gene's germline CDR1 is SEHNR and CDR2 FQNEAQ (reference sequence). CDR3 length equals 17 residues. The junction had 18 bases not matched to a gene; V was cut back by 5 bases and J by 7 bases. Here the CDR3 reads CASSRGQGGIANRGYTF. Written as DNA, the CDR3 is TGTGCCAGCAGCCGCGGACAGGGTGGAATTGCCAATCGTGGCTACACCTTC. The whole variable domain, filled in from reference TRBV7-9 and TRBJ1-2, reads DTGVSQNPRHKITKRGQNVTFRCDPISEHNRLYWYRQTLGQGPEFLTYFQNEAQLEKSRLLSDRFSAERPKGSFSTLEIQRTEQGDSAMYLCASSRGQGGIANRGYTFGSGTRLTVV.

The genes are TRBV23-1 and TRBJ1-2; 9 bases are a match to TRBD1. TRBV23-1 belongs to the ORF category, with a function that is uncertain. The trim removed 1 base at V and 7 bases at J, leaving 10 bases unmatched. This CDR3 comprises 16 residues. The CDR3 coding sequence is TGCGCCAGCAGTCAATTCTTAGGACAGGGGTTCAGTGGCTACACCTTC. This encodes CASSQFLGQGFSGYTF.

The chain combines TRBV27 with TRBJ2-2; D not resolved. Per germline, CDR1 MNHEY and CDR2 SMNVEV (reference sequence). The CDR3 is 13 residues long. Trimming took 1 base from V and 6 from J, leaving 6 bases between them. CDR3 region: CASSLWAAGELFF. CDR3 DNA: TGTGCCAGCAGTTTATGGGCCGCCGGGGAGCTGTTTTTT.

The V and J genes are TRBV11-1 and TRBJ2-1; TRBD2 matches 7 bases. The junction had 9 bases not matched to a gene; V was cut back by 5 bases and J by 2 bases. Per the germline V gene, CDR1 is SGHAT and CDR2 is FQDESV (reference sequence). The CDR3 runs 16 residues. CDR3 DNA: TGTGCCAGCAGCCCACCTAGCGGCTACCCCTACAATGAGCAGTTCTTC. Translation gives CASSPPSGYPYNEQFF.

V is TRBV9 and J is TRBJ2-3, with D perhaps TRBD1 (6 bases). CDR1 is SGDLS, CDR2 YYNGEE, per germline. CDR3 length equals 14 residues. V was trimmed by 1 base and J by 4 bases, leaving 10 bases between them. CDR3 coding DNA: TGTGCCAGCAGCGTATCGGACAGACCAGATACGCAGTATTTT. It specifies CASSVSDRPDTQYF. Together with reference TRBV9 and TRBJ2-3, the CDR3 gives the full variable domain: DSGVTQTPKHLITATGQRVTLRCSPRSGDLSVYWYQQSLDQGLQFLIQYYNGEERAKGNILERFSAQQFPDLHSELNLSSLELGDSALYFCASSVSDRPDTQYFGPGTRLTVL.